This TCR beta chain was captured in a study of graft-versus-host responses after intestinal transplantation. Study as a whole: Anti-thymocyte globulin was used for induction in all recipients, who then took tacrolimus and steroids for roughly three years. Findings and limits, study-wide: Some patients had graft-donor T cell macrochimerism, and their allografts showed high graft-versus-host to host-versus-graft clonal ratios.

On this clone: Its antigen is undetermined.

Assay: immunoSEQ multiplex PCR; the TCRdb copy retains only in-frame clones and omits some. The sample consists of tens of thousands of clones, roughly 92% of them appearing once. CDR1 is SNHLY, CDR2 FYNNEI, per germline. The CDR3 has 12 amino acids. Trimming shortened V by 7 bases and J by 15 bases, and 19 bases separated the two germline ends. The sequence was collected from a human donor who received an intestinal transplant. Material: unstimulated CD4+ T cells sorted from spleen or lymph node cells, obtained before intestinal transplant. The chain has TRBV2 and TRBJ2-1, with D uncertain. The CDR3 DNA reads TGTGCCAGCATCTACCACGAGGTCGGCGGGTTCTTC. As protein: CASIYHEVGGFF.